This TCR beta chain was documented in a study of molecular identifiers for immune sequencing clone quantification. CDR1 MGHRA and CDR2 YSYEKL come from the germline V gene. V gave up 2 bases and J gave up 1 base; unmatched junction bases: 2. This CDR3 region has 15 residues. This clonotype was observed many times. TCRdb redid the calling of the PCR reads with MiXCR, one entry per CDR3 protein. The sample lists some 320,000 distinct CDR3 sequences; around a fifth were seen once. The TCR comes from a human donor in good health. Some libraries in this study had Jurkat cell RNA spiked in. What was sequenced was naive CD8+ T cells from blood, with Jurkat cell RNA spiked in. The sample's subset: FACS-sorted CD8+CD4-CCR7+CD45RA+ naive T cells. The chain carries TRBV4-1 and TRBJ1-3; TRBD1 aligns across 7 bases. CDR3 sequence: CASSQQTGSGNTIYF. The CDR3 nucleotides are TGCGCCAGCAGCCAACAGACAGGGTCTGGAAACACCATATATTTT.